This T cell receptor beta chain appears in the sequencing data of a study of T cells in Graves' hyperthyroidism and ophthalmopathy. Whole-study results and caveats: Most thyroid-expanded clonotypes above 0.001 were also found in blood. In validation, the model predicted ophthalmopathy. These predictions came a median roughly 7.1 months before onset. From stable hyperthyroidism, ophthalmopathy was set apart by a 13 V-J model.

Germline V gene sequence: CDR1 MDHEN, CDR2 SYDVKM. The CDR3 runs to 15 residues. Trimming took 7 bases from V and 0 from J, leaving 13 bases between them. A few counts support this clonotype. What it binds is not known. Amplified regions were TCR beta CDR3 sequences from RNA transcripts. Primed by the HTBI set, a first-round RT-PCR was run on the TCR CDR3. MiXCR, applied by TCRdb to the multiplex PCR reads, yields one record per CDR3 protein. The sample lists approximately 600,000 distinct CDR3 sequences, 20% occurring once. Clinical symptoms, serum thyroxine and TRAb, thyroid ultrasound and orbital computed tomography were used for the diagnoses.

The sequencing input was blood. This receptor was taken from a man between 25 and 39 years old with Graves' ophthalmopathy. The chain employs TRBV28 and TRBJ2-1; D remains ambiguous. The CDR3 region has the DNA TGTGCCAGCATTACCAGGCTCAGCTCCTACAATGAGCAGTTCTTC. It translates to CASITRLSSYNEQFF.